This TCR beta chain was retrieved from a study of T cell responses to AZD1222 COVID-19 vaccine. The CDR3 consists of 14 residues. Trimming removed 7 bases from V and 3 bases from J; junction bases left unmatched: 6. Germline CDR1 and CDR2: MNHEY and SVGAGI. Only in-frame clones appear in the TCRdb table, and some are missing; sequencing was by immunoSEQ multiplex PCR. The sample records around 89,000 clones, more than 75% being singletons. The V call is TRBV6-5, the J call TRBJ1-5; the match to TRBD1 covers 7 bases. This TCR came from an adult in good health. The source material was peripheral blood, sampled on day 0 of AZD1222 vaccination. CDR3 loop: CASTTRGLNQPQHF. Here the CDR3 DNA reads TGTGCCAGCACCACAAGGGGGCTCAATCAGCCCCAGCATTTT.